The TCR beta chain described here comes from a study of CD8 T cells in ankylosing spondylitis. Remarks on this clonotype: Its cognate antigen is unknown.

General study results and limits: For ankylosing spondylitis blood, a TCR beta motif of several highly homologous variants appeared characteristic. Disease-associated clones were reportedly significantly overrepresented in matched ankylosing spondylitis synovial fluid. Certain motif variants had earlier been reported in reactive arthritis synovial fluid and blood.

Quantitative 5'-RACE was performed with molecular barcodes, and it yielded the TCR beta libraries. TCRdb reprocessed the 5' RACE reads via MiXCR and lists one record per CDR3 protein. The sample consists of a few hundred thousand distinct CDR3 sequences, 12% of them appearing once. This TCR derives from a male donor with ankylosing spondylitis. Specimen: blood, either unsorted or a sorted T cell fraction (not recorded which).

The chain's CDR3 is CASSPRVGNNEQFF. DNA for the CDR3: TGTGCCAGCAGCCCCCGAGTTGGGAACAATGAGCAGTTCTTC. The rearrangement joins TRBV7-9 to TRBJ2-1, with unresolved D. V was shortened by 5 bases and J by 5 bases, with 13 bases between the two germline ends. Germline CDR1 is SEHNR and CDR2 is FQNEAQ (reference sequence). This CDR3 spans 14 amino acids.